The 7 T cell receptor beta chains reported below all come from one sample, sequenced in a study of Graves' ophthalmopathy and Graves' hyperthyroidism. From RNA, the CDR3 regions of TCR beta chains were amplified and sequenced. HTBI-primed RT-PCR formed the first round, and a multiplex PCR formed the second. MiXCR, run by TCRdb on the multiplex PCR reads, gives a single entry per CDR3 protein. The table has 660,000 or so distinct CDR3 sequences, under 50% seen once; the top ten hold roughly 3%. Source material: peripheral blood. These receptors originate from an adult man with Graves' ophthalmopathy.

The sample holds many counts of this clonotype. The gene calls are TRBV7-6 and TRBJ1-1; the match to TRBD1 covers 10 bases. The V and J ends lost 5 bases and 5 bases, in that order; junction bases with no gene match: 14. The germline gives CDR1 SGHVS, CDR2 FNYEAQ. The CDR3 consists of 17 residues. The CDR3 reads CASSPTTPDRGLTEAFF. The CDR3 region has the DNA TGTGCCAGCAGCCCCACAACTCCAGACAGGGGGCTTACTGAAGCTTTCTTT.

The chain has TRBV14 and TRBJ1-6, with TRBD1 matching 7 bases. V was pared by 1 base and J by 7 bases, with 7 bases of the junction left unmatched. CDR1 is SGHDN, CDR2 FVKESK, per germline. The CDR3 consists of 16 residues. DNA of the CDR3: TGTGCCAGCAGCCAAGTCCCGGGACAGTCCAATTCACCCCTCCACTTT. This encodes CASSQVPGQSNSPLHF. Using reference TRBV14 and TRBJ1-6 for the parts outside the CDR3, the full variable domain is EAGVTQFPSHSVIEKGQTVTLRCDPISGHDNLYWYRRVMGKEIKFLLHFVKESKQDESGMPNNRFLAERTGGTYSTLKVQPAELEDSGVYFCASSQVPGQSNSPLHFGNGTRLTVT.

This clonotype was seen at least ten times. The chain couples TRBV24-1 to TRBJ1-2, with D possibly matching TRBD1 (6 bases). The CDR3 is 15 amino acids. V gave up 2 bases and J gave up 8 bases, with 17 bases separating them. Germline loops: CDR1 KGHDR, CDR2 SFDVKD. In DNA form, the CDR3 reads TGTGCCACCAGTGATTCGGGACACCCGCAGAGGGGCTACACCTTC. It is translated as CATSDSGHPQRGYTF.

The sample holds a few counts of this clonotype. This chain uses TRBV9 with TRBJ2-2; D gene uncertain. Trimming cost V 3 bases and J 6 bases, with 12 bases left between them. CDR1 and CDR2 (germline): SGDLS, YYNGEE. The CDR3 loop spans 14 amino acids. CDR3 DNA sequence: TGTGCCAGCAGCGAAACACGCCTAGCCGGGGAGCTGTTTTTT. Encoded protein: CASSETRLAGELFF.

This clonotype was counted many times. V and J are TRBV12-3 or TRBV12-4 and TRBJ2-7; 7 bases align to TRBD1. This CDR3 has 13 amino acids. Germline trimming cut 5 bases from V and 6 bases from J; bases unmatched to any gene: 7. In DNA, the CDR3 is TGTGCCAGCAGTCGTGGGACAGTGAGCGAGCAGTACTTC. Protein sequence: CASSRGTVSEQYF.

A word on this clonotype: A read error may be the cause here, since a much bigger clone is one base away. The J gene is TRBJ1-6, the V gene TRBV11-1, with D possibly being TRBD1 (6 bases). The V gene's germline CDR1 is SGHAT and CDR2 FQDESV (reference sequence). This CDR3 comprises 15 residues. V was cut by 1 base and J by 5 bases, with 9 bases left in between. The DNA of the CDR3 is TGTGCCAGCAGCTTAGGCAGGGGCGATAATTCACCCCTCCACTTT. Translating it yields CASSLGRGDNSPLHF.

The chain carries TRBV7-2 and TRBJ1-1; 8 bases match TRBD1. After removal of 3 bases from V and 11 bases from J, the junction contained 8 bases not matched to a gene. CDR3 size: 13 residues. The germline V gene encodes CDR1 SGHTA and CDR2 FQGNSA. As DNA, the CDR3 is TGTGCCAGCAGCTTCGGAGCAGGGGGCGCTGCTTTCTTT. This gives the protein CASSFGAGGAAFF.